In this sample, the clone carrying this T cell receptor beta chain turned up a few times. Authors' analysis steps: Amplification with reference gene primers provided the estimates of nucleated cell counts. Using immunoSEQ multiplex PCR, the repertoire was profiled, and TCRdb retains in-frame clones only, with some absent. V, J and clone size are taken as reported in that table, and D and trimming were inferred from the DNA itself. The data hold 250,000 to 300,000 clones, with about 82% observed a single time. The sample belongs to a study of blood T cell repertoires in COVID-19. Study-wide background: Acute-phase and convalescent COVID-19 samples originated in the United States, Italy and Spain. Sources were T cells, B-cell-depleted T cells, or PBMCs; the material itself was cDNA or gDNA.

There are 12 residues in the CDR3. Trimming left V 4 bases short and J 4 bases short, with 8 bases between. Germline lookup yields CDR1 SGDLS and CDR2 YYNGEE. The sequence was collected from a man aged 50 to 59 with active or convalescent COVID-19. The chain employs TRBV9 and TRBJ1-2; no definite D call. The specimen was peripheral blood. CDR3 nucleotides: TGTGCCAGCAGCCCTTCAGGCTATGGCTACACCTTC. It is translated as CASSPSGYGYTF.